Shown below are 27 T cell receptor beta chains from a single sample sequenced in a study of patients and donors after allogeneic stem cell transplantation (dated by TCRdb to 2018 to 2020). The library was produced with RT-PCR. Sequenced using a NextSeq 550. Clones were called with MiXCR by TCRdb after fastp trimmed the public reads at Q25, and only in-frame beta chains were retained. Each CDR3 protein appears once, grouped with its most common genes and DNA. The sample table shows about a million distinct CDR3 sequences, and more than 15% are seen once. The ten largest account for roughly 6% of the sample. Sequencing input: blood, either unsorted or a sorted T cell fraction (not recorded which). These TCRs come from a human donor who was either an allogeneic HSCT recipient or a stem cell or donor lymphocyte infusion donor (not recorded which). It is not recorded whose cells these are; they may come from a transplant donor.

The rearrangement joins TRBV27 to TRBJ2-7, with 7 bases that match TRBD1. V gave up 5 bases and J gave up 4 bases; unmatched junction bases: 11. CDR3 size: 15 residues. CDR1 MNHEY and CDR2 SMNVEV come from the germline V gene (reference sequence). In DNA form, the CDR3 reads TGTGCCAGCAGTCCAAGACGGACAGGTGCTTACGAGCAGTACTTC. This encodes CASSPRRTGAYEQYF.

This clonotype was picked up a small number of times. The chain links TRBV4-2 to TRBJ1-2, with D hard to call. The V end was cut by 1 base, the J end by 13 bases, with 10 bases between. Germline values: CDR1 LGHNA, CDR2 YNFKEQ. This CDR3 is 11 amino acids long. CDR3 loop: CASSQGGLGTF. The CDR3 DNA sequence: TGTGCCAGCAGCCAAGGGGGTTTAGGCACCTTC.

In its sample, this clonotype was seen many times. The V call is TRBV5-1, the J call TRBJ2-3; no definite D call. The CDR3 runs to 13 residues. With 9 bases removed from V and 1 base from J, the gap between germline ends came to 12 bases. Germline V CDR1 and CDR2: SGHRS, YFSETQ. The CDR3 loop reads CATSFQRTDTQYF. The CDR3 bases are TGCGCCACTTCCTTCCAGCGCACAGATACGCAGTATTTT.

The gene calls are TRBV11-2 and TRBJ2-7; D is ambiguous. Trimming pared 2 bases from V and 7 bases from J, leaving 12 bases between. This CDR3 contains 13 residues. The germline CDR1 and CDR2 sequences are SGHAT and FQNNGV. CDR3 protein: CASSLKAFGEQYF. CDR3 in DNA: TGTGCCAGCAGCTTAAAAGCATTCGGGGAGCAGTACTTC.

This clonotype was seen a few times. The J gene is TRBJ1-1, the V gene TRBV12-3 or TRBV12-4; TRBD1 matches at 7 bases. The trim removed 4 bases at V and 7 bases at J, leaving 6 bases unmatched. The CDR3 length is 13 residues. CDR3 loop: CASSSLRQGEAFF. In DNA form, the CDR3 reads TGTGCCAGCAGTTCTCTCAGACAGGGTGAAGCTTTCTTT.

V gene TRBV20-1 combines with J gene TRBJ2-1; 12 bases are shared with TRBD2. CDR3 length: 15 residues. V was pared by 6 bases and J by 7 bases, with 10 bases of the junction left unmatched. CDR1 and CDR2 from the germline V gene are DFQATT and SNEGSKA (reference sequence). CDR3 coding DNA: TGCAGTGCGACCGAGACTAGCGGGAGAGGTAATGAGCAGTTCTTC. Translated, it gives CSATETSGRGNEQFF.

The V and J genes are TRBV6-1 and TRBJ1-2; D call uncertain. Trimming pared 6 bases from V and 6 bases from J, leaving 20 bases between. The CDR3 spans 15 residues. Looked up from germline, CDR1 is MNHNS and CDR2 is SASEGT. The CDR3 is CASRPPQMLLHGYTF. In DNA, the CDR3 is TGTGCCAGCAGGCCCCCCCAAATGCTTCTACATGGCTACACCTTC.

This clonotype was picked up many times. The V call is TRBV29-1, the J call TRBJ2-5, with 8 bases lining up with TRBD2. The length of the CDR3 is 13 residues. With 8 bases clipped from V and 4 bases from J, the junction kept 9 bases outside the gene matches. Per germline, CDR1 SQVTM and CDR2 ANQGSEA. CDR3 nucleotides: TGCAGCTGGAGCGGGAGACGGGGAGAGACCCAGTACTTC. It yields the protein CSWSGRRGETQYF.

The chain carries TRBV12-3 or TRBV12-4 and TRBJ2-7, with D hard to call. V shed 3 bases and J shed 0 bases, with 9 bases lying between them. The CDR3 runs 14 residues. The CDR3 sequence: CASSFPGNSYEQYF. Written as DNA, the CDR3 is TGTGCCAGCAGTTTTCCAGGTAACTCCTACGAGCAGTACTTC.

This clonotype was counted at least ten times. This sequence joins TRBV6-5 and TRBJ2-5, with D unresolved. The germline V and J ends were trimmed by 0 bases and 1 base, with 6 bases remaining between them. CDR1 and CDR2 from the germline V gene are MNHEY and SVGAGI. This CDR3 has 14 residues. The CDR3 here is CASSYSTPQETQYF. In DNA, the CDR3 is TGTGCCAGCAGTTACTCGACACCCCAAGAGACCCAGTACTTC.

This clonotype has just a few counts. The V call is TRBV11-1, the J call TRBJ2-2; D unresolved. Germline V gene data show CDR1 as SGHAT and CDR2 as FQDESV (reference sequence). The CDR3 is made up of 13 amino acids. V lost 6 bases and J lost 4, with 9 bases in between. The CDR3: CASRRRPTGELFF. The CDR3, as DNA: TGTGCCAGCAGACGACGACCCACCGGGGAGCTGTTTTTT.

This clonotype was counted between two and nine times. For the CDR3, the DNA is TGTGCCACCAGTGAAGGCCCTACAGGGGTACAAGAGACCCAGTACTTC. Its translation is CATSEGPTGVQETQYF. This chain uses TRBV24-1 with TRBJ2-5; TRBD1 aligns across 7 bases. The CDR3 runs to 16 residues. CDR1 and CDR2 from the germline V gene are KGHDR and SFDVKD. The trim removed 4 bases at V and 2 bases at J, leaving 9 bases unmatched.

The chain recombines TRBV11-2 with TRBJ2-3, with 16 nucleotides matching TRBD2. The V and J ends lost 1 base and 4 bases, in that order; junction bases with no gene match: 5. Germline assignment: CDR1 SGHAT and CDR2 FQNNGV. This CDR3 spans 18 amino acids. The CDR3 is CASSLVGTSGGAPDTQYF. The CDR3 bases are TGTGCCAGCAGCTTAGTTGGGACTAGCGGGGGGGCGCCAGATACGCAGTATTTT.

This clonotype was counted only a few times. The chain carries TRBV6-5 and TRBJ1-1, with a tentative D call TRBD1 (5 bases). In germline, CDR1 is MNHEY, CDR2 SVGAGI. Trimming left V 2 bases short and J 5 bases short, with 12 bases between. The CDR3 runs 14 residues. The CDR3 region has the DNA TGTGCCAGCAGTTACGGACACCCTCCGACTGAAGCTTTCTTT. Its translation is CASSYGHPPTEAFF.

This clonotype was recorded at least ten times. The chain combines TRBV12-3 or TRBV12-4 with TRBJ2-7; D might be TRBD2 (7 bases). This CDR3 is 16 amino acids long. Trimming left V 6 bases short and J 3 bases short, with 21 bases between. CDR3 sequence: CASSRGGGRFGYEQYF. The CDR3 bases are TGTGCCAGCAGCCGCGGGGGCGGGAGATTTGGCTACGAGCAGTACTTC.

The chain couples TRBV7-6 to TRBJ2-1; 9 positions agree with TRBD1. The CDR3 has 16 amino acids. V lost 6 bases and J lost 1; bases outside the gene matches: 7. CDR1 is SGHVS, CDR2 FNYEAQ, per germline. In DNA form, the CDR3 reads TGTGCCAGCAGTCAAACAGGGGGCGGGTCCTACAATGAGCAGTTCTTC. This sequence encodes CASSQTGGGSYNEQFF.

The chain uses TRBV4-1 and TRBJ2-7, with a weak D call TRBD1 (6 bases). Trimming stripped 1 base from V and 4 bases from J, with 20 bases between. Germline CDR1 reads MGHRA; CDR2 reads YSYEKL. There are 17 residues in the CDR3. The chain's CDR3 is CASSQVTGNKKPYEQYF. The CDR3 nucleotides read TGCGCCAGCAGCCAAGTGACAGGCAATAAGAAACCTTACGAGCAGTACTTC.

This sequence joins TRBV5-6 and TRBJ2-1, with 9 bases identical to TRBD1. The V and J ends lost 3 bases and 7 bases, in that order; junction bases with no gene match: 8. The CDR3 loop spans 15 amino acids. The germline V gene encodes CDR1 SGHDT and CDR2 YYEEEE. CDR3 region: CASSSRGTGWNEQFF. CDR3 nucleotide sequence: TGTGCCAGCAGCTCTCGAGGGACAGGGTGGAATGAGCAGTTCTTC.

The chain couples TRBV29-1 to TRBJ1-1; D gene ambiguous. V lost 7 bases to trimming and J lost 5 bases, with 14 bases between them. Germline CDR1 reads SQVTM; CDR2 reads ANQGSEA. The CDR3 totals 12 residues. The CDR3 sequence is CSAGLLGTEAFF. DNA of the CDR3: TGCAGCGCGGGTTTACTTGGGACTGAAGCTTTCTTT.

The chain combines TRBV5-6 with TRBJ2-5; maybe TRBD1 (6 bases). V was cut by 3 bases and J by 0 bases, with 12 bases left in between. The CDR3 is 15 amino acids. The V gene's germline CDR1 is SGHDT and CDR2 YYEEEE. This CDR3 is CASSSTGTYQETQYF. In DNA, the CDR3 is TGTGCCAGCAGCTCGACCGGGACATACCAAGAGACCCAGTACTTC.

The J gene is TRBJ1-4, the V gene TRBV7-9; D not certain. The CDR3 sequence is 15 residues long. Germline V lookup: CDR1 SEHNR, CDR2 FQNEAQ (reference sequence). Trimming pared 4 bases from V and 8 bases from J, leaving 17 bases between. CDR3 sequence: CASSSASTPREKLFF. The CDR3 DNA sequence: TGTGCCAGCAGCTCTGCCTCGACCCCGAGAGAAAAACTGTTTTTT.

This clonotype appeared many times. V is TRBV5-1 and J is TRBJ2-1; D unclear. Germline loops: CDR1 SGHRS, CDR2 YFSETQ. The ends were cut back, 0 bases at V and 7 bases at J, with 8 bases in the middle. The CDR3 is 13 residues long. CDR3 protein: CASSLGPWNEQFF. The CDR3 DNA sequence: TGCGCCAGCAGCTTGGGGCCCTGGAATGAGCAGTTCTTC.

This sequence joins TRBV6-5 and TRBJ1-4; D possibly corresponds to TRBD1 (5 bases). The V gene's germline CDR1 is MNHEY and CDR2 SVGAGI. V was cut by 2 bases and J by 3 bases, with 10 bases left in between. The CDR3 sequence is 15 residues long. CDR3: CASSYIGTANEKLFF. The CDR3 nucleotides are TGTGCCAGCAGTTACATCGGGACGGCTAATGAAAAACTGTTTTTT.

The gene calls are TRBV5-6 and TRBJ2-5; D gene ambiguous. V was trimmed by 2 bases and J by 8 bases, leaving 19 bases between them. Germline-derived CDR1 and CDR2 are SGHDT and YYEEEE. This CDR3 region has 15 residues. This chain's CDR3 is CASSFYQSSTSTQYF. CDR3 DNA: TGTGCCAGCAGCTTTTACCAATCTTCGACCTCCACCCAGTACTTC.

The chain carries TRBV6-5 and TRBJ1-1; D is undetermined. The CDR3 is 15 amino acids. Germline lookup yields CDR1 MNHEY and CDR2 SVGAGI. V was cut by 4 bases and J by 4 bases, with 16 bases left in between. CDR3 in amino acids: CASSSPHSVTTEAFF. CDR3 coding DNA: TGTGCCAGCAGTTCCCCCCATAGCGTCACCACTGAAGCTTTCTTT.

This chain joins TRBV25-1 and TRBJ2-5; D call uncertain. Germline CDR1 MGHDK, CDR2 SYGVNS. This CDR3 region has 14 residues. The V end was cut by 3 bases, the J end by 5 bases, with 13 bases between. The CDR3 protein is CASSDERPGETQYF. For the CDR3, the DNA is TGTGCCAGCAGTGACGAAAGGCCCGGCGAGACCCAGTACTTC.

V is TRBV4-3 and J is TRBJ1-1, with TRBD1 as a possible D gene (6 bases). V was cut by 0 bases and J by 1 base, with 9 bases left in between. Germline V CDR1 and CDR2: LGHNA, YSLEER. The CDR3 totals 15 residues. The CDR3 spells CASSQDGQPNTEAFF. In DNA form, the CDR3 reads TGCGCCAGCAGCCAAGATGGACAGCCGAACACTGAAGCTTTCTTT.